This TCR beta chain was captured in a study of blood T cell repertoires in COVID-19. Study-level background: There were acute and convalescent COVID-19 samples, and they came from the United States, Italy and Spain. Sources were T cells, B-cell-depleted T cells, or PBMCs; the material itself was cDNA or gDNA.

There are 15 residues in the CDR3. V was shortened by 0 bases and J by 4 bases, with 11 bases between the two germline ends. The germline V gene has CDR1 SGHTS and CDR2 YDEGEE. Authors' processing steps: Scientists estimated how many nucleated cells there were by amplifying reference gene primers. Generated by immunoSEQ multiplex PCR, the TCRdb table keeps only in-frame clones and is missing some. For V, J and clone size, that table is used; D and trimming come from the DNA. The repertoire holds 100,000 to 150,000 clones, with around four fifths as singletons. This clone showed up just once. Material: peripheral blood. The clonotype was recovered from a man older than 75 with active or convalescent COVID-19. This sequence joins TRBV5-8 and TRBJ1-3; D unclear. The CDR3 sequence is CASSLGRGRGNTIYF. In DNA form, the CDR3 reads TGTGCCAGCAGCTTGGGACGGGGAAGGGGAAACACCATATATTTT.